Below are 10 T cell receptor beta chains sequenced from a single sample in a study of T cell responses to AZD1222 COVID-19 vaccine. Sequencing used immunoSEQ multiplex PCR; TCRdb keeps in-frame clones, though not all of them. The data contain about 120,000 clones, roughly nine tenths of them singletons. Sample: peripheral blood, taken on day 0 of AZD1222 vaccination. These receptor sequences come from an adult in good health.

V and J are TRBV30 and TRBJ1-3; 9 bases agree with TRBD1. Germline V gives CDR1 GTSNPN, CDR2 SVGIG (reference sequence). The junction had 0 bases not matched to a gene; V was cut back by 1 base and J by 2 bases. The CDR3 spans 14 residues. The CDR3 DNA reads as TGTGCCTGGAGTGGGGACAGGGCTGGAAACACCATATATTTT. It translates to CAWSGDRAGNTIYF.

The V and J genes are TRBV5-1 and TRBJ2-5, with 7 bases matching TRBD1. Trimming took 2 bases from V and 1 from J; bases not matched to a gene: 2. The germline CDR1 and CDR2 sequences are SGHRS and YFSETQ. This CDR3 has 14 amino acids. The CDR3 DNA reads TGCGCCAGCAGCTTTGACAGGGCCCAAGAGACCCAGTACTTC. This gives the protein CASSFDRAQETQYF.

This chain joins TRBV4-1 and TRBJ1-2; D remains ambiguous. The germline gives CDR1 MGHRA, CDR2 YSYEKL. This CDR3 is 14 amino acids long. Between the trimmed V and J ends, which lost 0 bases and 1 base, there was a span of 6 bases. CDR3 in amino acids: CASSQERFNYGYTF. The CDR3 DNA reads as TGCGCCAGCAGCCAAGAACGGTTTAACTATGGCTACACCTTC.

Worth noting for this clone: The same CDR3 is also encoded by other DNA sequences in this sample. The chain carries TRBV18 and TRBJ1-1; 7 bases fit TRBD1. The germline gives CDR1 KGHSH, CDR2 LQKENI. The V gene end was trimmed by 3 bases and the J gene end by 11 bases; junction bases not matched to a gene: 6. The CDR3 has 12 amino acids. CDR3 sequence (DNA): TGTGCCAGCTCACCGCGGACAGGTGAGGCTTTCTTT. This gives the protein CASSPRTGEAFF. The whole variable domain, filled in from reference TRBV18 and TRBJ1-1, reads NAGVMQNPRHLVRRRGQEARLRCSPMKGHSHVYWYRQLPEEGLKFMVYLQKENIIDESGMPKERFSAEFPKEGPSILRIQQVVRGDSAAYFCASSPRTGEAFFGQGTRLTVV.

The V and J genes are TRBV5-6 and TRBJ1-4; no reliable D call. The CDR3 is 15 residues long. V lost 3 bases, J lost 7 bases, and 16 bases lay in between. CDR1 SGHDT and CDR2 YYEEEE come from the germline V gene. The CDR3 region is CASSSGSGRREKLFF. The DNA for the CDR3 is TGTGCCAGCAGCTCCGGGAGCGGGCGACGTGAAAAACTGTTTTTT.

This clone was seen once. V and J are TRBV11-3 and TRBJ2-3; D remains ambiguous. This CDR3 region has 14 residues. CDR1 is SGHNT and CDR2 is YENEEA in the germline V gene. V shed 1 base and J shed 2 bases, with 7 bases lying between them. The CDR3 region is CASSLGVHTDTQYF. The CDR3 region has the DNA TGTGCCAGCAGCTTAGGGGTTCACACAGATACGCAGTATTTT.

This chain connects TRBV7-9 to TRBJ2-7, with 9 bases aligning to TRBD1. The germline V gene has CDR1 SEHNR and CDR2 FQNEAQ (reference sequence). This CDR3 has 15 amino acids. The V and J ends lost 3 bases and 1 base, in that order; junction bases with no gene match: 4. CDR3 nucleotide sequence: TGTGCCAGCAGCTTCCGACAGGGGGGGTCCTACGAGCAGTACTTC. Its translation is CASSFRQGGSYEQYF.

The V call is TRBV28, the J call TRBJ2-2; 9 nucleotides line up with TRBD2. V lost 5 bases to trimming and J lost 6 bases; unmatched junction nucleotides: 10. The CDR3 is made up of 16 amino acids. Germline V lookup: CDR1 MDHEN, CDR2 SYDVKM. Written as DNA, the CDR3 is TGTGCCAGCAGTCCCCTAGCGGGACGGGTTGCCGGGGAGCTGTTTTTT. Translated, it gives CASSPLAGRVAGELFF.

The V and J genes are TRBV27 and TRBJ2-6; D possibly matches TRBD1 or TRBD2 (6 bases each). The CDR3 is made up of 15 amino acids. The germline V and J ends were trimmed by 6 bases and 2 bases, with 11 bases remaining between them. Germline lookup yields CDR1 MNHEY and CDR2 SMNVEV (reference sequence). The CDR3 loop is CASSVGGTGANVLTF. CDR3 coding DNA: TGTGCCAGCAGCGTAGGGGGGACTGGGGCCAACGTCCTGACTTTC.

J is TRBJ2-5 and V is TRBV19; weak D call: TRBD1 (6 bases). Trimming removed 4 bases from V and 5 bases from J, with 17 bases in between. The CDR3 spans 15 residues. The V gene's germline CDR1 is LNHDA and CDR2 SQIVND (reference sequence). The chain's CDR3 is CASSTPGDGSETQYF. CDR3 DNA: TGTGCCAGTAGTACCCCAGGGGATGGCAGCGAGACCCAGTACTTC.